This T cell receptor (beta chain) stems from a study of blood T cell repertoires in COVID-19. Study overall: Whether acute or convalescent, the COVID-19 samples came from the United States, Italy and Spain.

Generated by immunoSEQ multiplex PCR, the TCRdb table keeps only in-frame clones and is missing some. The repertoire holds 45,000 or so clones, with about 90% as singletons. The sample consisted of peripheral blood. This clonotype was obtained from a man at least 80 years old with acute or convalescent COVID-19.

CDR3 loop: CAMGGSPGTTYEQYF. Here the CDR3 DNA reads TGTGCCATGGGGGGAAGTCCAGGGACTACCTACGAGCAGTACTTC. The rearrangement uses TRBV10-3 and TRBJ2-7, with 7 bases fitting TRBD2. Trimming cost V 9 bases and J 2 bases; bases outside gene matches: 13. This CDR3 comprises 15 residues. Germline V CDR1 and CDR2: ENHRY, SYGVKD.